The next 22 T cell receptor beta chains were all read from a single sample in a study of T cell repertoires in cytomegalovirus infection. Using its own MiXCR run on the reads, TCRdb lists one record per CDR3 protein. The sample gives about a million distinct CDR3 sequences, roughly 30% of which show up once; about an eighth is in the top ten. The antigens these receptors bind are not known. The sample was cultured CD8+ T cells from PBMCs, taken from culture after CMV antigen stimulation. Receptors originate from a human donor in good health (CMV status not recorded). Some clones in this sample may be carry-over from other donors' samples.

At least ten counts were recorded for this clonotype. The chain employs TRBV7-6 and TRBJ2-1, with 10 bases lining up with TRBD2. With V trimmed by 5 bases and J by 10 bases, 14 bases remained unmatched. Germline CDR1 reads SGHVS; CDR2 reads FNYEAQ. CDR3 size: 16 residues. CDR3 amino acids: CASSTALAGVTGEQFF. For the CDR3, the DNA is TGTGCCAGCAGCACCGCCCTAGCGGGGGTTACGGGAGAGCAGTTCTTC.

In the case of this clonotype: This clone may be a read error of a much larger clone one base away. V gene TRBV12-3 or TRBV12-4 combines with J gene TRBJ2-1; 12 bases fit TRBD2. The CDR3 spans 17 residues. This CDR3 reads CVTNGRTSGEVYNEQFF. The CDR3 nucleotides are TGTGTCACCAACGGAAGGACTAGCGGGGAGGTATACAATGAGCAGTTCTTC.

This sequence joins TRBV27 and TRBJ2-1; D is undetermined. Germline assignment: CDR1 MNHEY and CDR2 SMNVEV (reference sequence). The CDR3 is made up of 12 amino acids. Trimming cost V 0 bases and J 8 bases, with 5 bases left between them. DNA for the CDR3: TGTGCCAGCAGTTTATCTGAGGATGAGCAGTTCTTC. This encodes CASSLSEDEQFF.

This clonotype appeared many times. The chain couples TRBV11-1 to TRBJ2-1, with no clear D. V was clipped by 1 base and J by 9 bases, with 10 bases between them. CDR3 size: 13 residues. The germline CDR1 and CDR2 sequences are SGHAT and FQDESV (reference sequence). CDR3 DNA: TGTGCCAGCAGCTTAGTGTCAAAGGTTGAGCAGTTCTTC. Translating gives CASSLVSKVEQFF.

There are a few counts of this clonotype. The J gene is TRBJ1-2, the V gene TRBV6-5; no clear D gene. This CDR3 has 15 residues. Germline values: CDR1 MNHEY, CDR2 SVGAGI. V was shortened by 0 bases and J by 6 bases, with 14 bases between the two germline ends. In nucleotides, the CDR3 is TGTGCCAGCAGTTACTCGGTTACCGGGTTCGATGGCTACACCTTC. It codes for CASSYSVTGFDGYTF.

The chain uses TRBV12-5 and TRBJ2-1; a possible D gene is TRBD2 (5 bases). Germline lookup yields CDR1 LGHNT and CDR2 FRNRAP. Trimming pared 5 bases from V and 2 bases from J, leaving 16 bases between. The CDR3 has 16 residues. CDR3 amino acids: CASGGAQRVTYNEQFF. The CDR3 bases are TGTGCTAGTGGTGGCGCTCAGAGGGTAACCTACAATGAGCAGTTCTTC.

This clonotype was detected only once. The CDR3: CASSSTLSGANYNEQFF. The CDR3 nucleotides read TGTGCCAGCAGTTCCACTCTTAGCGGGGCTAACTACAATGAGCAGTTCTTC. This sequence joins TRBV6-6 and TRBJ2-1; TRBD2 matches at 8 bases. Unmatched junction bases numbered 11, after V lost 4 bases and J lost 3 bases. Germline V gene data show CDR1 as MNHNY and CDR2 as SVGAGI (reference sequence). There are 17 residues in the CDR3.

The sample holds a few counts of this clonotype. One junction end disagrees with the germline gene, perhaps due to a read error. The chain carries TRBV7-7 and TRBJ2-1; D is undetermined. CDR1 and CDR2 (germline): SSHAT, FNYEAQ (reference sequence). The CDR3 spans 12 residues. CDR3 residues: CASSSIHGEQFF. For the CDR3, the DNA is TGTGCTAGCAGCTCGATTCATGGTGAGCAGTTCTTC.

The rearrangement joins TRBV27 to TRBJ1-6; tentatively, D is TRBD1 (5 bases). CDR3 length: 17 residues. The germline V gene has CDR1 MNHEY and CDR2 SMNVEV (reference sequence). V was trimmed by 2 bases and J by 7 bases, leaving 18 bases between them. DNA of the CDR3: TGTGCCAGCAGTTTAACGGTCAAACCGGGGCAAAATTCACCCCTCCACTTT. This codes for CASSLTVKPGQNSPLHF.

The table lists this clonotype with many counts. The CDR3 region is CASSFGEGYGYTF. CDR3 in DNA: TGTGCCAGCAGCTTTGGTGAAGGCTATGGCTACACCTTC. This rearrangement joins TRBV7-9 to TRBJ1-2; no reliable D call. In germline, CDR1 is SEHNR, CDR2 FQNEAQ (reference sequence). The V and J ends lost 3 bases and 4 bases respectively, with 9 bases between them. This CDR3 region has 13 residues.

This clonotype has just a few counts. The chain uses TRBV28 and TRBJ2-1; 7 nucleotides match TRBD1. CDR3 length equals 14 residues. After removal of 5 bases from V and 9 bases from J, the junction contained 10 bases not matched to a gene. Germline loops: CDR1 MDHEN, CDR2 SYDVKM. The CDR3 bases are TGTGCCAGCAGTCCTCCAGGGGGATGGGGTGAGCAGTTCTTC. Translation gives CASSPPGGWGEQFF.

CDR3 nucleotide sequence: TGTGCCAGCAGTCGGGACGCTTCCCTTAACTATGGCTACACCTTC. This codes for CASSRDASLNYGYTF. The chain joins TRBV7-2 to TRBJ1-2; tentative D call: TRBD1 (5 bases). This CDR3 contains 15 residues. Germline CDR1 reads SGHTA; CDR2 reads FQGNSA. V shed 6 bases and J shed 1 base, with 15 bases lying between them. The whole variable domain, remainder taken from reference TRBV7-2 and TRBJ1-2, is GAGVSQSPSNKVTEKGKDVELRCDPISGHTALYWYRQSLGQGLEFLIYFQGNSAPDKSGLPSDRFSAERTGGSVSTLTIQRTQQEDSAVYLCASSRDASLNYGYTFGSGTRLTVV.

The chain carries TRBV6-6 and TRBJ2-7, with TRBD1 matching 9 bases. CDR1 is MNHNY, CDR2 SVGAGI, per germline (reference sequence). Trimming cost V 0 bases and J 5 bases; bases outside gene matches: 14. CDR3 size: 18 residues. The CDR3 loop is CASSYSSGLDRGHHEQYF. CDR3 sequence (DNA): TGTGCCAGCAGTTACTCGTCAGGTCTGGACAGGGGACACCACGAGCAGTACTTC.

The rearrangement links TRBV13 to TRBJ1-1; 9 positions match TRBD1. The CDR3 runs to 15 residues. From germline, CDR1 is PRHDT and CDR2 FYEKMQ (reference sequence). The junction had 11 bases not matched to a gene; V was cut back by 5 bases and J by 7 bases. The CDR3 DNA reads TGTGCCAGCAGCCTCCCCAGAACAGGGGGCGTTGAAGCTTTCTTT. Translating gives CASSLPRTGGVEAFF.

This clonotype was recorded once. The chain is built from TRBV7-9 and TRBJ1-1; TRBD1 aligns across 7 bases. The ends lost 9 bases at V and 6 bases at J; junction bases unmatched: 10. CDR1 and CDR2 from the germline V gene are SEHNR and FQNEAQ (reference sequence). This CDR3 has 13 residues. This CDR3 is CASSGTEPPEAFF. CDR3 sequence (DNA): TGTGCCAGTTCCGGGACAGAGCCACCTGAAGCTTTCTTT.

This clonotype was detected many times. The rearrangement links TRBV7-6 to TRBJ2-3; TRBD1 or TRBD2 may be the D gene (5 bases each). V lost 3 bases to trimming and J lost 2 bases, with 12 bases between them. Germline-derived CDR1 and CDR2 are SGHVS and FNYEAQ. The CDR3 has 15 amino acids. The CDR3 reads CASSFLRGNTDTQYF. The CDR3 DNA sequence: TGTGCCAGCAGCTTTTTGAGGGGCAACACAGATACGCAGTATTTT.

Only a few counts were recorded for this clonotype. The chain has TRBV11-3 and TRBJ2-5; D uncertain. Per the germline V gene, CDR1 is SGHNT and CDR2 is YENEEA. This CDR3 has 13 amino acids. V was cut by 5 bases and J by 8 bases, with 15 bases left in between. The CDR3, as DNA: TGTGCCAGCAGCGCTTACACATCGGGTACCCAGTACTTC. It specifies CASSAYTSGTQYF. Supplemented by reference TRBV11-3 and TRBJ2-5, the full variable domain reads EAGVVQSPRYKIIEKKQPVAFWCNPISGHNTLYWYLQNLGQGPELLIRYENEEAVDDSQLPKDRFSAERLKGVDSTLKIQPAELGDSAVYLCASSAYTSGTQYFGPGTRLLVL.

The chain employs TRBV4-3 and TRBJ2-3; no clear D gene. The CDR3 runs 16 residues. Trimming took off 0 bases at V and 0 bases at J, with 10 bases between the two ends. The germline V gene encodes CDR1 LGHNA and CDR2 YSLEER. The CDR3 DNA is TGCGCCAGCAGCCAAGAGCCCAGATCTAGCACAGATACGCAGTATTTT. Protein sequence: CASSQEPRSSTDTQYF.

V and J are TRBV2 and TRBJ1-2; D call uncertain. The V end was cut by 7 bases, the J end by 4 bases, with 13 bases between. Germline CDR1 reads SNHLY; CDR2 reads FYNNEI. The CDR3 consists of 13 residues. CDR3 nucleotide sequence: TGTGCCAGCACCATAACAGAGCGCTATGGCTACACCTTC. This gives the protein CASTITERYGYTF.

As for this clonotype: A much larger clone is a single base away; this may be a read error. The V call is TRBV6-2 or TRBV6-3, the J call TRBJ1-2; 7 bases are a match to TRBD1. Germline V lookup: CDR1 MNHEY, CDR2 SVGEGT. J gave up 6 bases and V 6 bases, and 22 bases lay outside the gene matches. CDR3 length: 18 amino acids. CDR3 coding DNA: TGTGCCAGCAGCCACAGGGGTATTGACCTCCTGGTTCCGGATGGCTACACCTTC. Translated, it gives CASSHRGIDLLVPDGYTF.

This CDR3 is CASSYSTVSYGYTF. In DNA, the CDR3 is TGTGCCAGCAGTTACTCTACAGTTAGCTATGGCTACACCTTC. V gene TRBV6-5 combines with J gene TRBJ1-2, with D unclear. The CDR3 spans 14 residues. V was shortened by 0 bases and J by 4 bases, with 9 bases between the two germline ends. Germline assignment: CDR1 MNHEY and CDR2 SVGAGI.

The sample holds a few counts of this clonotype. The gene calls are TRBV20-1 and TRBJ2-3; 8 bases fit TRBD1. Looked up from germline, CDR1 is DFQATT and CDR2 is SNEGSKA (reference sequence). The CDR3 length is 15 residues. V trimming: 0 bases; J trimming: 6 bases; junction bases outside the gene matches: 8. In nucleotides, the CDR3 is TGCAGTGCTAGAGATACCGACAGGGGTGCGGATACGCAGTATTTT. Translation gives CSARDTDRGADTQYF.